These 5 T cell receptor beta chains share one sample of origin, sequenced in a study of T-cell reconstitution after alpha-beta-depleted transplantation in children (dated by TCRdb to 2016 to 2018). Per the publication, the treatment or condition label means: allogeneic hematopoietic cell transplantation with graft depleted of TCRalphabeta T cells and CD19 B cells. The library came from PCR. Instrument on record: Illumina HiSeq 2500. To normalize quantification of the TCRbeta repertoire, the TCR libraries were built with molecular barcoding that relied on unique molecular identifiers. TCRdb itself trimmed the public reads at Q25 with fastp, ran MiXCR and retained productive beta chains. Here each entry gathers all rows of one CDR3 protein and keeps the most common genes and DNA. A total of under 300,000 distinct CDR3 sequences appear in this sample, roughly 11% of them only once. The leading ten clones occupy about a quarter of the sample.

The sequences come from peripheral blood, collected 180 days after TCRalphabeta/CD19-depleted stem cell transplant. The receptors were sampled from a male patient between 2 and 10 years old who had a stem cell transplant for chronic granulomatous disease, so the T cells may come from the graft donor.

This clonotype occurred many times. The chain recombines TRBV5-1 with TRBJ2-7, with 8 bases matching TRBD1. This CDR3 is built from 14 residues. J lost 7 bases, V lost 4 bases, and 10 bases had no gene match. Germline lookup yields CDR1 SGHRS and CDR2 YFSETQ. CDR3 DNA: TGCGCCAGCAGCCGGATAGACAGGGGCGGGGAGCAGTACTTC. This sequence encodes CASSRIDRGGEQYF. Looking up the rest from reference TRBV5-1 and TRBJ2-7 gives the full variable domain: KAGVTQTPRYLIKTRGQQVTLSCSPISGHRSVSWYQQTPGQGLQFLFEYFSETQRNKGNFPGRFSGRQFSNSRSEMNVSTLELGDSALYLCASSRIDRGGEQYFGPGTRLTVT.

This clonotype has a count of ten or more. DNA for the CDR3: TGTGCCAGCAGCTTAGACGGCCGTAACAATGAGCAGTTCTTC. This gives the protein CASSLDGRNNEQFF. This chain connects TRBV7-2 to TRBJ2-1, with D hard to call. The CDR3 extends over 14 amino acids. Germline values: CDR1 SGHTA, CDR2 FQGNSA. Trimming removed 1 base from V and 5 bases from J, with 9 bases in between.

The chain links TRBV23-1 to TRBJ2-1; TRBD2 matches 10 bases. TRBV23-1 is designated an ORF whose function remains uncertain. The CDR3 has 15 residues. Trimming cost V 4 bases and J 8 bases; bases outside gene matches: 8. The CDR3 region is CASSPLAGVGHEQFF. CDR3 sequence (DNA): TGCGCCAGCAGTCCCCTAGCGGGAGTAGGGCATGAGCAGTTCTTC.

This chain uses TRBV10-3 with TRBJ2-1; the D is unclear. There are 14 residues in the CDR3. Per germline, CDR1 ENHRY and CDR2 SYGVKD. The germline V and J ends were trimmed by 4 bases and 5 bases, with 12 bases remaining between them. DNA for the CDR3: TGTGCCATCAGTGGGATCGCCCTCGACAATGAGCAGTTCTTC. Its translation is CAISGIALDNEQFF.

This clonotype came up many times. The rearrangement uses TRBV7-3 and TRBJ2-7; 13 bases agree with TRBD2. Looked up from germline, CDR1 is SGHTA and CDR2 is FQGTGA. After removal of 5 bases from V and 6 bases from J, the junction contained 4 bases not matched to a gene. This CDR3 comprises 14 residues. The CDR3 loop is CASSKGLAGSEQYF. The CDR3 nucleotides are TGTGCCAGCAGCAAGGGACTAGCGGGGAGCGAGCAGTACTTC.